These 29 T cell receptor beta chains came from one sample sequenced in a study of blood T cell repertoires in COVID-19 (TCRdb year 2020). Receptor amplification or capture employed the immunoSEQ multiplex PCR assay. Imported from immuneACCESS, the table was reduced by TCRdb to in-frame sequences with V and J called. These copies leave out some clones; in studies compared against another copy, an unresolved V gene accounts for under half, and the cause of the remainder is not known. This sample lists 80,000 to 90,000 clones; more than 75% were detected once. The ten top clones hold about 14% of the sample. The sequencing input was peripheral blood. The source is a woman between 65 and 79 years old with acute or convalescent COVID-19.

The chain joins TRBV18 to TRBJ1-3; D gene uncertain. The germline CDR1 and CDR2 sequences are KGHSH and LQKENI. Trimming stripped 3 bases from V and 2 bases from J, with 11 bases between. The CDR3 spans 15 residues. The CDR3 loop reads CASSPPGETGNTIYF. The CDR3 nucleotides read TGTGCCAGCTCACCTCCTGGGGAGACTGGAAACACCATATATTTT.

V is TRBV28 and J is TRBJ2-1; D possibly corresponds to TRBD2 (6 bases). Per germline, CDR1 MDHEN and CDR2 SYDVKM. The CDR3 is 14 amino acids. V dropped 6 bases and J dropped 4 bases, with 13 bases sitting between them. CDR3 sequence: CASRYRRGYNEQFF. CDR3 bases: TGTGCCAGCAGGTACAGGAGGGGTTACAATGAGCAGTTCTTC.

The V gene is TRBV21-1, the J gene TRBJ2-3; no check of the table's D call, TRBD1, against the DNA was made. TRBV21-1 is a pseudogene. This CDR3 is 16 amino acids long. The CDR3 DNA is TGTGCCAGCAGCAAAGACCCCCTTTTCAGGTCAGATACGCAGTATTTT. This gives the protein CASSKDPLFRSDTQYF.

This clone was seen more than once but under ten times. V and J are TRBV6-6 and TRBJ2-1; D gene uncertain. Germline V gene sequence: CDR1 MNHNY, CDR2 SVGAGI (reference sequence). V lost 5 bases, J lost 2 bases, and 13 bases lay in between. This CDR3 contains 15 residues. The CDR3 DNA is TGTGCCAGCAGTCTTGAGAGTGTGACCTACAATGAGCAGTTCTTC. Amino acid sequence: CASSLESVTYNEQFF.

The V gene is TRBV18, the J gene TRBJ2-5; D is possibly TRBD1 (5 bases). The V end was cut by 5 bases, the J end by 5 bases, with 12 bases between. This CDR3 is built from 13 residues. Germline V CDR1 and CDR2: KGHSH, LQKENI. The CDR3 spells CASSGAFGETQYF. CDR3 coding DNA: TGTGCCAGCTCAGGGGCCTTCGGTGAGACCCAGTACTTC.

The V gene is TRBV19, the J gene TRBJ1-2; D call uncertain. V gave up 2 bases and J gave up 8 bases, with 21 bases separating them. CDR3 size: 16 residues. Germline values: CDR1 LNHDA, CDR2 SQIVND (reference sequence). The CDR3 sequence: CASSISPRFGGQGYTF. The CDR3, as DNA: TGTGCCAGTAGTATATCCCCTCGATTCGGAGGGCAGGGCTACACCTTC.

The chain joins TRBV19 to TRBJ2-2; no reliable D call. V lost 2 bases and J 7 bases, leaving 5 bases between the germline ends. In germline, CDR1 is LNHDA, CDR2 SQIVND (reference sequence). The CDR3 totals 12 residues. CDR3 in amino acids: CASSIRVGELFF. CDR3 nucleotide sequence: TGTGCCAGTAGTATACGGGTCGGGGAGCTGTTTTTT.

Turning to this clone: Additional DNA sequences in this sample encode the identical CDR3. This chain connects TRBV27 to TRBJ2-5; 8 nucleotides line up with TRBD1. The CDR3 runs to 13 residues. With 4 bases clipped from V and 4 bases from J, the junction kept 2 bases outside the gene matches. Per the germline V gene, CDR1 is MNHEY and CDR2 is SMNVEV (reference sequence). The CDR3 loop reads CASSSDRGETQYF. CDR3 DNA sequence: TGTGCCAGCAGTTCTGACAGGGGAGAGACCCAGTACTTC.

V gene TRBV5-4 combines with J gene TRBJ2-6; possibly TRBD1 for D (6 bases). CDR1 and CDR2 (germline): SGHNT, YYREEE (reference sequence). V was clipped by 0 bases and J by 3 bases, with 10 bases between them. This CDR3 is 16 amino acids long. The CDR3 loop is CASSLETGSGANVLTF. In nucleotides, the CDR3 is TGTGCCAGCAGCTTGGAGACAGGTAGTGGGGCCAACGTCCTGACTTTC. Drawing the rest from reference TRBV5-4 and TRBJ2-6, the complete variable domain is ETGVTQSPTHLIKTRGQQVTLRCSSQSGHNTVSWYQQALGQGPQFIFQYYREEENGRGNFPPRFSGLQFPNYSSELNVNALELDDSALYLCASSLETGSGANVLTFGAGSRLTVL.

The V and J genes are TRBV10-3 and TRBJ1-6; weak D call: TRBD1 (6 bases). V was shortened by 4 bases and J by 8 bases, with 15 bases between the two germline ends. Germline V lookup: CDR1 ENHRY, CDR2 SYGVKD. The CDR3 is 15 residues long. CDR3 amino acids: CAISVGESGDSPLHF. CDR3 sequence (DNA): TGTGCCATCAGTGTTGGTGAATCAGGGGATTCACCCCTCCACTTT.

Here the CDR3 DNA reads TGCGCCAGCAACCTCGTCAGCGGGGGATTGTGGGGCTACACCTTC. This translates into CASNLVSGGLWGYTF. This chain links TRBV5-1 with TRBJ1-2, with D possibly TRBD1 on 5 matching bases. CDR1 is SGHRS, CDR2 YFSETQ, per germline. V lost 6 bases to trimming and J lost 8 bases, with 23 bases between them. This CDR3 is built from 15 residues.

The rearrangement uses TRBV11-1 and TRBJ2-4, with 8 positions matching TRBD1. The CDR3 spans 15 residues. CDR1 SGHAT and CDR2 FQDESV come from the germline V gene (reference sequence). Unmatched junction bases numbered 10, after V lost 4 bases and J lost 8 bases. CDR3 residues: CASSSQGALGDIQYF. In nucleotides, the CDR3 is TGTGCCAGCAGCTCGCAGGGGGCTCTTGGAGACATTCAGTACTTC.

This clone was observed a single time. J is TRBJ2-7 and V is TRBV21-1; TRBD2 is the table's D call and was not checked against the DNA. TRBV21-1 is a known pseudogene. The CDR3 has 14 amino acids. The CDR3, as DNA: TGTGCCAGCAGGTACGGGACTACCTCCTACGAGCAGTACGTC. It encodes CASRYGTTSYEQYV.

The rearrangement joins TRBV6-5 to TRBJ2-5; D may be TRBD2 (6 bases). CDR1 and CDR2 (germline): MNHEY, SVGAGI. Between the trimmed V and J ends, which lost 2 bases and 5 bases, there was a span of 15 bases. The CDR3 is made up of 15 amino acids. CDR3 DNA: TGTGCCAGCAGTTACGCTGGGGGGAGGTCGGAGACCCAGTACTTC. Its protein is CASSYAGGRSETQYF.

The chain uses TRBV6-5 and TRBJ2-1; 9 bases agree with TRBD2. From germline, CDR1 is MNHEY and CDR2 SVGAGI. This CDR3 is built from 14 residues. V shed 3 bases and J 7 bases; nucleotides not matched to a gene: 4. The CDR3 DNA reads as TGTGCCAGCAGTTATGCGGGGGGGCGAAATGAGCAGTTCTTC. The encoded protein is CASSYAGGRNEQFF.

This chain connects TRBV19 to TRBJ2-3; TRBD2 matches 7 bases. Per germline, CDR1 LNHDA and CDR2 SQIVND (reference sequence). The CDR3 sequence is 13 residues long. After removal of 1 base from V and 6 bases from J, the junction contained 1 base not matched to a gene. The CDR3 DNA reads TGTGCCAGTAGTATAGGGGAGGGGGATACGCAGTATTTT. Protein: CASSIGEGDTQYF.

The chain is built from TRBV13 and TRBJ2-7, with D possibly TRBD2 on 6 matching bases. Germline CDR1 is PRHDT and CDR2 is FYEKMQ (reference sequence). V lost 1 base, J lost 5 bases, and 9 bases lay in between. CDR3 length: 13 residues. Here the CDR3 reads CASSLAAGHEQYV. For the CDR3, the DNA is TGTGCCAGCAGCTTAGCGGCGGGACACGAGCAGTACGTC.

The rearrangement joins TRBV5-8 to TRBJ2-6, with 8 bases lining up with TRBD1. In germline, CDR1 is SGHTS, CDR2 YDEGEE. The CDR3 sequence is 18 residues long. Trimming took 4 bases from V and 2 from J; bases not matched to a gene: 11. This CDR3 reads CASSRSQGALTGANVLTF. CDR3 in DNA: TGTGCCAGCAGCCGTTCCCAGGGGGCTCTAACTGGGGCCAACGTCCTGACTTTC.

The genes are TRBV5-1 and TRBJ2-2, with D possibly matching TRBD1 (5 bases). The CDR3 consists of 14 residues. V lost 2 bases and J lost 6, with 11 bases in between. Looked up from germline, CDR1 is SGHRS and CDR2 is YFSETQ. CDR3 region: CASSFLQASGELFF. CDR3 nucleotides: TGCGCCAGCAGCTTTCTACAGGCCTCCGGGGAGCTGTTTTTT.

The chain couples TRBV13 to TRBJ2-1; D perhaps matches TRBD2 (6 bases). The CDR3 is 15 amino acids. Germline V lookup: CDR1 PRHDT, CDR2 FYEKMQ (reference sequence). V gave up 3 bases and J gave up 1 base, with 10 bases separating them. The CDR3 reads CASSFGLPSYNEQFF. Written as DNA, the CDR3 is TGTGCCAGCAGCTTTGGACTACCTTCCTACAATGAGCAGTTCTTC.

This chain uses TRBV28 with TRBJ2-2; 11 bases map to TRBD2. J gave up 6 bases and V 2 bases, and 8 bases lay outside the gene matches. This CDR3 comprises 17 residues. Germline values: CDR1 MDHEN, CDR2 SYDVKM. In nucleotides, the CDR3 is TGTGCCAGCAGTTTAGGCCCGGGACTAGCGGTGGCCGGGGAGCTGTTTTTT. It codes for CASSLGPGLAVAGELFF. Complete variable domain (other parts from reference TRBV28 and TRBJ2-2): DVKVTQSSRYLVKRTGEKVFLECVQDMDHENMFWYRQDPGLGLRLIYFSYDVKMKEKGDIPEGYSVSREKKERFSLILESASTNQTSMYLCASSLGPGLAVAGELFFGEGSRLTVL.

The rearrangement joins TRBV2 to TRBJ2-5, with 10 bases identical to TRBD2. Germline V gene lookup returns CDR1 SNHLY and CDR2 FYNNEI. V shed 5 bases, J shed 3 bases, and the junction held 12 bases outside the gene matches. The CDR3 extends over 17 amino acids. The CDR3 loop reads CASSREASGGWEETQYF. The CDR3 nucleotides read TGTGCCAGCAGTCGTGAGGCTAGCGGGGGATGGGAAGAGACCCAGTACTTC.

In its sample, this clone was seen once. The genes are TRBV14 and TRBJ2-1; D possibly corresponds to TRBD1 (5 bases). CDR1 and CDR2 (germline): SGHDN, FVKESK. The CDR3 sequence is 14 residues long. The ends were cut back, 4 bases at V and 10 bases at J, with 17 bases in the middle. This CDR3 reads CASSPYGASAEQFF. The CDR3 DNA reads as TGTGCCAGCAGCCCTTATGGGGCTTCTGCCGAGCAGTTCTTC.

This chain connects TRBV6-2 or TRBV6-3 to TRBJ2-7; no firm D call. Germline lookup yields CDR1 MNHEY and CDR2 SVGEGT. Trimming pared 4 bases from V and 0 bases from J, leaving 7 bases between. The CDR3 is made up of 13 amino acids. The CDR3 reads CASSSSSSYEQYV. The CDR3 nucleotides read TGTGCCAGCAGTTCCTCGAGCTCCTACGAGCAGTACGTC.

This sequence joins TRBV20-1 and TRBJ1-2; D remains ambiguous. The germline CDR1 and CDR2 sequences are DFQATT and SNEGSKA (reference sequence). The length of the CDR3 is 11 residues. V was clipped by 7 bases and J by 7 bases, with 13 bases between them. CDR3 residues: CSGRGSVGYTF. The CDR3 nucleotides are TGCAGTGGCAGAGGGTCGGTTGGCTACACCTTC.

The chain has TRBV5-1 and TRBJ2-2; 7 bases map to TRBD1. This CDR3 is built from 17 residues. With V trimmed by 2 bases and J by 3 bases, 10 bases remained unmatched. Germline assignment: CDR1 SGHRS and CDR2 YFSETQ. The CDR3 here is CASSLTGDTRYTGELFF. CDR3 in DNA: TGCGCCAGCAGCTTAACAGGGGACACCAGATACACCGGGGAGCTGTTTTTT.

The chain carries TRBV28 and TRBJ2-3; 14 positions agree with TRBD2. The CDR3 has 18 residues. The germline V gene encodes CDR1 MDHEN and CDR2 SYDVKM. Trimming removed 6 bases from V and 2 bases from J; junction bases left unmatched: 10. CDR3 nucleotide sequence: TGTGCCAGCAGGGCGACATCGGGACTAGCGGGAGACACAGATACGCAGTATTTT. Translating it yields CASRATSGLAGDTDTQYF.

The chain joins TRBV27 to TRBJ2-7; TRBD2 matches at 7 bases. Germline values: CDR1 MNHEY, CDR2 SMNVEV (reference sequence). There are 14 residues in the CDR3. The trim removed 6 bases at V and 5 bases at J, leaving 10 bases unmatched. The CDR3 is CASRRGGRGHEQYV. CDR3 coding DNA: TGTGCCAGCAGGCGGGGAGGGCGGGGCCACGAGCAGTACGTC.

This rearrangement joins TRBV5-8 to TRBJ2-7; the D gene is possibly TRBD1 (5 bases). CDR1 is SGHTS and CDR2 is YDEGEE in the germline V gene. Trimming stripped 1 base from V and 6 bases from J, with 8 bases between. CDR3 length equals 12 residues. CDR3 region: CASSLLQGEQYV. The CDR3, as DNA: TGTGCCAGCAGCTTGCTTCAGGGCGAGCAGTACGTC.